A single sample is the source of the 29 T cell receptor beta chains below, sequenced in a study of T-cell memory formation after mild COVID-19. TCRdb called the 5' RACE reads again in MiXCR, with one record for every CDR3 protein. Of 350,000 to 500,000 distinct CDR3 sequences listed, roughly 18% were seen once; the top ten hold about a fifth. What was sequenced was PBMCs or a T cell subset sorted from them (not recorded which). Every receptor here comes from a man aged 18 to 35 who had mild COVID-19 (a few samples of this study predate the infection). Cell type and time point are not known.

This clonotype was recorded many times. V usage is TRBV4-2 and J usage is TRBJ1-4; D gene ambiguous. V lost 0 bases to trimming and J lost 8 bases, with 13 bases between them. The length of the CDR3 is 15 residues. Looked up from germline, CDR1 is LGHNA and CDR2 is YNFKEQ. The CDR3 DNA follows: TGTGCCAGCAGCCAAGATCCGACCTCTCTCGAAAAACTGTTTTTT. Translation gives CASSQDPTSLEKLFF.

This clonotype was found a few times. The J gene is TRBJ1-1, the V gene TRBV27; D gene ambiguous. The CDR3 extends over 13 amino acids. CDR1 MNHEY and CDR2 SMNVEV come from the germline V gene (reference sequence). V was clipped by 6 bases and J by 0 bases, with 8 bases between them. CDR3 in amino acids: CASRGWVNTEAFF. In DNA form, the CDR3 reads TGTGCCAGCAGGGGCTGGGTGAACACTGAAGCTTTCTTT.

This clonotype occurred a few times. The chain has TRBV11-3 and TRBJ2-2, with 13 bases identical to TRBD2. Unmatched junction bases numbered 8, after V lost 0 bases and J lost 1 base. Per germline, CDR1 SGHNT and CDR2 YENEEA. The CDR3 covers 20 residues. The CDR3 coding sequence is TGTGCCAGCAGCTTAGATCGACTAGCGGGGGGTGATAAGAACACCGGGGAGCTGTTTTTT. Amino acid sequence: CASSLDRLAGGDKNTGELFF.

The rearrangement joins TRBV21-1 to TRBJ2-3; TRBD1 was called by the table and not checked on the DNA. TRBV21-1 represents a pseudogene. CDR3 length: 15 amino acids. This CDR3 is CASEGAAQATDTQYF. In nucleotides, the CDR3 is TGTGCCAGCGAGGGGGCGGCTCAGGCCACAGATACGCAGTATTTT.

V usage is TRBV9 and J usage is TRBJ1-4; D unresolved. In germline, CDR1 is SGDLS, CDR2 YYNGEE. This CDR3 comprises 14 residues. With 4 bases removed from V and 7 bases from J, the gap between germline ends came to 14 bases. As DNA, the CDR3 is TGTGCCAGCAGCCTCCCGGGAGAAAGTGAAAAACTGTTTTTT. Protein product: CASSLPGESEKLFF.

This rearrangement joins TRBV29-1 to TRBJ2-3; D possibly corresponds to TRBD1 (6 bases). Germline lookup yields CDR1 SQVTM and CDR2 ANQGSEA. The V and J ends lost 8 bases and 2 bases respectively, with 8 bases between them. This CDR3 has 11 residues. CDR3 in DNA: TGCAGCACAGGGAACACAGATACGCAGTATTTT. Its translation: CSTGNTDTQYF.

This clonotype has only a few counts. This chain links TRBV3-1 with TRBJ2-3; no clear D gene. The CDR3 consists of 14 residues. Germline V gives CDR1 LGHDT, CDR2 YNNKEL (reference sequence). The germline V and J ends were trimmed by 4 bases and 2 bases, with 10 bases remaining between them. CDR3 sequence reads: CASSPSEATDTQYF. In DNA form, the CDR3 reads TGTGCCAGCAGCCCCTCCGAGGCCACAGATACGCAGTATTTT.

This clonotype has just a few counts. The V and J genes are TRBV2 and TRBJ2-3, with 7 nucleotides matching TRBD1. V was pared by 9 bases and J by 5 bases, with 5 bases of the junction left unmatched. Germline CDR1 reads SNHLY; CDR2 reads FYNNEI. The length of the CDR3 is 12 residues. CDR3 protein: CARGQSGDTQYF. The CDR3 region has the DNA TGTGCCAGGGGACAGTCAGGAGATACGCAGTATTTT.

V usage is TRBV15 and J usage is TRBJ1-2; D is unresolved. V was clipped by 1 base and J by 7 bases, with 19 bases between them. Looked up from germline, CDR1 is LNHNV and CDR2 is YYDKDF (reference sequence). This CDR3 contains 16 residues. Here the CDR3 DNA reads TGTGCCACCAGCAGAGTGTATGGGAGGAGCGAGTTTGGCTACACCTTC. Translated, it gives CATSRVYGRSEFGYTF.

A few counts support this clonotype. The chain recombines TRBV6-5 with TRBJ2-7; TRBD1 is a possible D gene (6 bases). The CDR3 sequence is 13 residues long. Per the germline V gene, CDR1 is MNHEY and CDR2 is SVGAGI. Trimming shortened V by 0 bases and J by 6 bases, and 9 bases separated the two germline ends. In DNA, the CDR3 is TGTGCCAGCAGTTACTCCAGGGGTTCCGAGCAGTACGTC. Its protein product is CASSYSRGSEQYV.

CDR3 sequence: CSAPPDPNEQFF. The DNA of the CDR3 is TGCAGTGCTCCCCCGGACCCAAATGAGCAGTTCTTC. V is TRBV20-1 and J is TRBJ2-1; D is uncertain. V lost 5 bases and J lost 7, with 12 bases in between. Germline V gene data show CDR1 as DFQATT and CDR2 as SNEGSKA (reference sequence). The CDR3 sequence is 12 residues long.

This clonotype has a handful of counts. The chain joins TRBV18 to TRBJ1-1; 8 bases line up with TRBD1. The germline V gene encodes CDR1 KGHSH and CDR2 LQKENI. The CDR3 consists of 17 residues. The junction had 7 bases not matched to a gene; V was cut back by 0 bases and J by 1 base. The CDR3 reads CASSPPPRDRRNTEAFF. The CDR3 DNA reads TGTGCCAGCTCACCACCGCCTAGGGACAGGAGGAACACTGAAGCTTTCTTT. Complete variable domain (other parts from reference TRBV18 and TRBJ1-1): NAGVMQNPRHLVRRRGQEARLRCSPMKGHSHVYWYRQLPEEGLKFMVYLQKENIIDESGMPKERFSAEFPKEGPSILRIQQVVRGDSAAYFCASSPPPRDRRNTEAFFGQGTRLTVV.

This clonotype was seen only a few times. V gene TRBV6-5 combines with J gene TRBJ1-1; D is ambiguous. The germline V gene encodes CDR1 MNHEY and CDR2 SVGAGI. The CDR3 spans 13 residues. Trimming left V 7 bases short and J 1 base short, with 10 bases between. CDR3 region: CASNPPGNTEAFF. CDR3 DNA: TGTGCCAGCAACCCCCCGGGGAACACTGAAGCTTTCTTT.

This clonotype was counted between two and nine times. The chain combines TRBV9 with TRBJ2-5; TRBD2 matches at 12 bases. Germline V lookup: CDR1 SGDLS, CDR2 YYNGEE. V trimming: 4 bases; J trimming: 4 bases; junction bases outside the gene matches: 8. This CDR3 has 16 amino acids. Here the CDR3 DNA reads TGTGCCAGCAGCACCTTAGGACTAGCGGGGAGAGAGACCCAGTACTTC. This sequence encodes CASSTLGLAGRETQYF.

There are a few counts of this clonotype. This chain links TRBV4-1 with TRBJ1-5, with 8 bases identical to TRBD1. Germline V gene data show CDR1 as MGHRA and CDR2 as YSYEKL. Trimming removed 5 bases from V and 2 bases from J; junction bases left unmatched: 2. The CDR3 contains 14 residues. CDR3 residues: CASSKGQGNQPQHF. CDR3 nucleotides: TGCGCCAGCAGCAAGGGACAGGGCAATCAGCCCCAGCATTTT.

The rearrangement uses TRBV20-1 and TRBJ2-1; D unresolved. The germline V gene encodes CDR1 DFQATT and CDR2 SNEGSKA (reference sequence). This CDR3 comprises 10 residues. The V end was cut by 1 base, the J end by 10 bases, with 5 bases between. Here the CDR3 reads CSARAIEQFF. CDR3 DNA: TGCAGTGCTAGAGCCATCGAGCAGTTCTTC.

This CDR3 reads CASSPPHGNEQFF. CDR3 bases: TGTGCCAGCAGTCCGCCCCATGGCAATGAGCAGTTCTTC. The rearrangement joins TRBV28 to TRBJ2-1; D call uncertain. Germline assignment: CDR1 MDHEN and CDR2 SYDVKM. Trimming removed 5 bases from V and 6 bases from J, with 11 bases in between. The CDR3 spans 13 residues.

The chain carries TRBV5-1 and TRBJ2-3; TRBD2 matches 8 bases. Unmatched junction bases numbered 6, after V lost 4 bases and J lost 2 bases. Germline lookup yields CDR1 SGHRS and CDR2 YFSETQ. This CDR3 is built from 15 residues. The CDR3 protein is CASSPGGGPTDTQYF. In DNA form, the CDR3 reads TGCGCCAGCAGCCCGGGGGGGGGCCCCACAGATACGCAGTATTTT. Full variable domain (outside the CDR3, taken from reference TRBV5-1 and TRBJ2-3): KAGVTQTPRYLIKTRGQQVTLSCSPISGHRSVSWYQQTPGQGLQFLFEYFSETQRNKGNFPGRFSGRQFSNSRSEMNVSTLELGDSALYLCASSPGGGPTDTQYFGPGTRLTVL.

This clonotype came up a few times. The rearrangement uses TRBV7-2 and TRBJ1-3; D is unresolved. V was pared by 3 bases and J by 2 bases, with 8 bases between. The CDR3 loop spans 14 amino acids. The germline CDR1 and CDR2 sequences are SGHTA and FQGNSA. The CDR3 region has the DNA TGTGCCAGCAGCTTCCGGGTAGCTGGAAACACCATATATTTT. Its protein product is CASSFRVAGNTIYF.

This chain joins TRBV12-3 or TRBV12-4 and TRBJ2-3, with 10 bases that match TRBD1. This CDR3 spans 15 amino acids. J was trimmed by 2 bases and V by 7 bases; bases with no gene match: 6. CDR3 loop: CASTPRQGATDTQYF. The CDR3 DNA sequence: TGTGCCAGCACCCCGAGACAGGGGGCCACAGATACGCAGTATTTT.

The V call is TRBV5-1, the J call TRBJ1-1; D might be TRBD1 (5 bases). V was cut by 3 bases and J by 3 bases, with 12 bases left in between. Germline-derived CDR1 and CDR2 are SGHRS and YFSETQ. The length of the CDR3 is 14 residues. The CDR3 reads CASSWGTVDTEAFF. The CDR3, as DNA: TGCGCCAGCAGCTGGGGGACTGTCGACACTGAAGCTTTCTTT.

The J gene is TRBJ2-2, the V gene TRBV13; 11 bases are shared with TRBD1. CDR3 length: 14 residues. CDR1 PRHDT and CDR2 FYEKMQ come from the germline V gene (reference sequence). J lost 6 bases, V lost 7 bases, and 4 bases had no gene match. CDR3 residues: CASKSGQGAGELFF. CDR3 nucleotides: TGTGCCAGCAAGTCGGGACAGGGGGCCGGGGAGCTGTTTTTT.

The gene calls are TRBV4-3 and TRBJ2-7, with TRBD2 identical over 7 bases. The CDR3 has 14 amino acids. V lost 1 base and J lost 4; bases outside the gene matches: 4. The germline CDR1 and CDR2 sequences are LGHNA and YSLEER. CDR3 sequence reads: CASSQAGGTYEQYF. CDR3 in DNA: TGCGCCAGCAGCCAAGCGGGAGGTACTTACGAGCAGTACTTC.

This clonotype was seen only a few times. The V call is TRBV5-4, the J call TRBJ1-5; 12 bases align to TRBD1. V lost 4 bases and J lost 3; bases outside the gene matches: 5. Germline loops: CDR1 SGHNT, CDR2 YYREEE (reference sequence). The CDR3 is 16 amino acids. CDR3 coding DNA: TGTGCCAGCAGCCCGGGACAGGGGGCTAACAATCAGCCCCAGCATTTT. It encodes CASSPGQGANNQPQHF.

The chain is built from TRBV15 and TRBJ2-1; either TRBD1 or TRBD2 may supply D (6 bases each). The V end was cut by 8 bases, the J end by 8 bases, with 19 bases between. The CDR3 length is 14 residues. The V gene's germline CDR1 is LNHNV and CDR2 YYDKDF (reference sequence). CDR3 in DNA: TGTGCCACCGGCAAAGGGGGGACTTTTTATGAGCAGTTCTTC. It translates to CATGKGGTFYEQFF. The variable domain in full, completed from reference TRBV15 and TRBJ2-1, reads DAMVIQNPRYQVTQFGKPVTLSCSQTLNHNVMYWYQQKSSQAPKLLFHYYDKDFNNEADTPDNFQSRRPNTSFCFLDIRSPGLGDTAMYLCATGKGGTFYEQFFGPGTRLTVL.

The rearrangement uses TRBV19 and TRBJ2-7; 8 nucleotides match TRBD1. The trim removed 8 bases at V and 0 bases at J, leaving 9 bases unmatched. Germline CDR1 and CDR2: LNHDA and SQIVND (reference sequence). The CDR3 runs 15 residues. CDR3 protein: CASGIRQGSSYEQYF. CDR3 bases: TGTGCCAGTGGAATTCGACAGGGGAGCTCCTACGAGCAGTACTTC.

V gene TRBV6-2 or TRBV6-3 combines with J gene TRBJ1-1, with 7 bases lining up with TRBD1. The germline V gene encodes CDR1 MNHEY and CDR2 SVGEGT. The trim removed 8 bases at V and 3 bases at J, leaving 9 bases unmatched. This CDR3 comprises 14 residues. The CDR3 nucleotides are TGTGCCAGCGTATCTTACAGGGGTGACACTGAAGCTTTCTTT. Amino acids: CASVSYRGDTEAFF.

This clonotype was observed once. This chain links TRBV4-1 with TRBJ2-5; D gene uncertain. The CDR3 loop spans 14 amino acids. Germline CDR1 MGHRA, CDR2 YSYEKL. Trimming removed 4 bases at V and 2 bases at J, with 11 bases between. CDR3 nucleotide sequence: TGCGCCAGCAGCCTGACGGTGAAGCAAGAGACCCAGTACTTC. Its translation: CASSLTVKQETQYF.

The rearrangement links TRBV12-3 or TRBV12-4 to TRBJ1-5; D not resolved. V was trimmed by 2 bases and J by 0 bases, leaving 11 bases between them. This CDR3 is 16 amino acids long. In DNA form, the CDR3 reads TGTGCCAGCAGTTTATATTTCGTATCTAGCAATCAGCCCCAGCATTTT. Translation gives CASSLYFVSSNQPQHF.